The 32 T cell receptor beta chains reported below all come from one sample, sequenced in a study of blood T cell repertoires in COVID-19. The method was immunoSEQ multiplex PCR; TCRdb's version includes in-frame clones alone and lacks a portion of them. The sample includes around 380,000 clones, about 87% seen only once; the top ten take under 1.5%. Sequencing was carried out using PBMCs or T cells enriched from blood (not recorded which). The receptors derive from a young man who had recovered from COVID-19.

The chain couples TRBV27 to TRBJ1-4; 8 bases are shared with TRBD1. The CDR3 consists of 16 residues. Germline assignment: CDR1 MNHEY and CDR2 SMNVEV (reference sequence). After removal of 2 bases from V and 1 base from J, the junction contained 3 bases not matched to a gene. CDR3 protein: CASSLRQGKTNEKLFF. DNA for the CDR3: TGTGCCAGCAGTTTACGACAGGGGAAAACTAATGAAAAACTGTTTTTT.

The CDR3, as DNA: TGTGCCAGCAGGCCTCGACTAGCGGCTTTCAACGAGCAGTACTTC. This gives the protein CASRPRLAAFNEQYF. The J gene is TRBJ2-7, the V gene TRBV2; 9 nucleotides align to TRBD2. Germline-derived CDR1 and CDR2 are SNHLY and FYNNEI. Losses at the gene ends were 6 bases for V and 5 bases for J; bases not matched to a gene: 11. The CDR3 runs 15 residues.

The gene calls are TRBV5-5 and TRBJ1-1; TRBD1 aligns across 7 bases. V lost 9 bases and J lost 4; bases outside the gene matches: 15. Germline CDR1 reads SGHKS; CDR2 reads YYEKEE (reference sequence). The CDR3 is 15 residues long. CDR3 region: CATTLWPTGSTEAFF. In DNA form, the CDR3 reads TGTGCCACGACCCTGTGGCCGACAGGGAGCACTGAAGCTTTCTTT.

V gene TRBV11-2 combines with J gene TRBJ1-5; TRBD1 aligns across 8 bases. CDR1 is SGHAT, CDR2 FQNNGV, per germline. The V segment lost 4 bases and the J segment 7 bases; nucleotides outside the gene matches: 3. The CDR3 runs to 13 residues. CDR3 region: CASSWTGRQPQHF. CDR3 nucleotides: TGTGCCAGCAGCTGGACAGGGAGGCAGCCCCAGCATTTT.

J is TRBJ1-6 and V is TRBV9, with D possibly TRBD1 on 6 matching bases. V lost 0 bases and J lost 8, with 12 bases in between. Per germline, CDR1 SGDLS and CDR2 YYNGEE. This CDR3 is built from 15 residues. The DNA of the CDR3 is TGTGCCAGCAGCGTAGAATGGGGGCAGGATTCACCCCTCCACTTT. It yields the protein CASSVEWGQDSPLHF. The full variable domain, its missing parts supplied by reference TRBV9 and TRBJ1-6, is DSGVTQTPKHLITATGQRVTLRCSPRSGDLSVYWYQQSLDQGLQFLIQYYNGEERAKGNILERFSAQQFPDLHSELNLSSLELGDSALYFCASSVEWGQDSPLHFGNGTRLTVT.

This chain links TRBV5-1 with TRBJ1-4; 9 bases map to TRBD1. Germline values: CDR1 SGHRS, CDR2 YFSETQ. Trimming took 4 bases from V and 7 from J; bases not matched to a gene: 8. The CDR3 consists of 15 residues. CDR3: CASSPQTGGIEKLFF. The CDR3 DNA reads TGCGCCAGCAGCCCCCAGACAGGGGGGATTGAAAAACTGTTTTTT.

The chain recombines TRBV5-1 with TRBJ2-7, with TRBD1 identical over 8 bases. V was clipped by 3 bases and J by 9 bases; unmatched bases: 23. The V gene's germline CDR1 is SGHRS and CDR2 YFSETQ. The CDR3 has 18 amino acids. The CDR3 loop reads CASSSPTAGGDEAEGQYF. DNA of the CDR3: TGCGCCAGCAGCTCCCCGACGGCAGGGGGCGACGAGGCCGAGGGGCAGTACTTC.

The chain is built from TRBV5-1 and TRBJ1-3; TRBD1 is a possible D gene (5 bases). V lost 3 bases and J lost 7, with 11 bases in between. The CDR3 has 13 residues. The germline CDR1 and CDR2 sequences are SGHRS and YFSETQ. The CDR3 nucleotides read TGCGCCAGCAGCTCTGGGAGGGGTAACACCATATATTTT. Protein product: CASSSGRGNTIYF. Full variable domain (outside the CDR3, taken from reference TRBV5-1 and TRBJ1-3): KAGVTQTPRYLIKTRGQQVTLSCSPISGHRSVSWYQQTPGQGLQFLFEYFSETQRNKGNFPGRFSGRQFSNSRSEMNVSTLELGDSALYLCASSSGRGNTIYFGEGSWLTVV.

The V gene is TRBV11-3, the J gene TRBJ2-5, with 12 bases identical to TRBD2. This CDR3 has 15 amino acids. Per germline, CDR1 SGHNT and CDR2 YENEEA. The ends lost 0 bases at V and 5 bases at J; junction bases unmatched: 1. The CDR3 spells CASSLEGLAGETQYF. CDR3 DNA: TGTGCCAGCAGCTTAGAGGGACTAGCGGGCGAGACCCAGTACTTC.

This chain connects TRBV4-1 to TRBJ2-2, with D possibly TRBD1 on 7 matching bases. CDR1 and CDR2 (germline): MGHRA, YSYEKL. The CDR3 has 16 amino acids. Trimming removed 4 bases at V and 6 bases at J, with 18 bases between. The CDR3 region is CASSRSGGPLPGELFF. The CDR3 nucleotides read TGCGCCAGCAGCCGTTCAGGGGGGCCTCTCCCCGGGGAGCTGTTTTTT.

The V call is TRBV5-6, the J call TRBJ1-3; TRBD1 matches 7 bases. CDR3 length equals 15 residues. Germline assignment: CDR1 SGHDT and CDR2 YYEEEE. Trimming took 3 bases from V and 3 from J; bases not matched to a gene: 6. The CDR3 protein is CASSSMRDSGNTIYF. CDR3 bases: TGTGCCAGCAGCTCCATGAGGGACAGTGGAAACACCATATATTTT.

V is TRBV19 and J is TRBJ2-7; 9 nucleotides match TRBD1. The CDR3 sequence is 14 residues long. J gave up 3 bases and V 7 bases, and 7 bases lay outside the gene matches. Germline CDR1 and CDR2: LNHDA and SQIVND (reference sequence). The CDR3 nucleotides are TGTGCCAGTACCCTCGGGACAGGGCTCTACGAGCAGTACTTC. Translating it yields CASTLGTGLYEQYF.

In this sample, this clone turned up a few times. This sequence joins TRBV6-9 and TRBJ1-2; 8 bases line up with TRBD1. V trimming: 5 bases; J trimming: 0 bases; junction bases outside the gene matches: 5. The CDR3 runs to 15 residues. Germline CDR1 reads MNHGY; CDR2 reads SVAAGI. The CDR3 region has the DNA TGTGCCAGCAGTCGGACAGGGTTTACTAACTATGGCTACACCTTC. The encoded protein is CASSRTGFTNYGYTF.

The chain has TRBV12-5 and TRBJ1-2; D is possibly TRBD1 (6 bases). Germline-derived CDR1 and CDR2 are LGHNT and FRNRAP. V was clipped by 5 bases and J by 4 bases, with 11 bases between them. The CDR3 sequence is 13 residues long. The DNA for the CDR3 is TGTGCTAGTGGTATACAGGGATTCTATGGCTACACCTTC. It is translated as CASGIQGFYGYTF.

The J gene is TRBJ2-2, the V gene TRBV10-3; no definite D call. Trimming pared 1 base from V and 7 bases from J, leaving 4 bases between. Germline V gene sequence: CDR1 ENHRY, CDR2 SYGVKD. This CDR3 comprises 12 residues. As DNA, the CDR3 is TGTGCCATCAGTGAGTTAAACGGGGAGCTGTTTTTT. It codes for CAISELNGELFF.

This rearrangement joins TRBV7-9 to TRBJ1-3, with D perhaps TRBD1 (6 bases). V lost 2 bases to trimming and J lost 0 bases, with 11 bases between them. This CDR3 has 16 amino acids. Germline CDR1 reads SEHNR; CDR2 reads FQNEAQ (reference sequence). CDR3 DNA: TGTGCCAGCAGCTTACGGACAGACAGCTCTGGAAACACCATATATTTT. Translation: CASSLRTDSSGNTIYF.

Details on this clone: In the same sample, other DNA sequences code for this CDR3. This chain joins TRBV15 and TRBJ2-7; weak D call: TRBD2 (5 bases). The CDR3 is 13 amino acids. Germline-derived CDR1 and CDR2 are LNHNV and YYDKDF (reference sequence). The V and J ends lost 0 bases and 3 bases respectively, with 6 bases between them. The CDR3 DNA is TGTGCCACCAGCAGAGATCGGGGCTACGAGCAGTACTTC. Translation gives CATSRDRGYEQYF.

This clone was recorded once. This sequence joins TRBV6-1 and TRBJ2-7; TRBD1 matches 12 bases. With V trimmed by 3 bases and J by 1 base, 4 bases remained unmatched. CDR1 MNHNS and CDR2 SASEGT come from the germline V gene. The CDR3 runs to 16 residues. The CDR3 sequence is CASSEGQGANSYEQYF. In DNA form, the CDR3 reads TGTGCCAGCAGTGAGGGACAGGGGGCTAATTCCTACGAGCAGTACTTC.

For the CDR3, the DNA is TGCGCCAGCAGCTCGCTATCAGGGGACACTGAAGCTTTCTTT. Translated, it gives CASSSLSGDTEAFF. The chain carries TRBV5-1 and TRBJ1-1, with D perhaps matching TRBD1 (6 bases). V was cut by 3 bases and J by 3 bases, with 12 bases left in between. Looked up from germline, CDR1 is SGHRS and CDR2 is YFSETQ. The CDR3 has 14 amino acids.

The chain employs TRBV7-2 and TRBJ2-2; 7 bases align to TRBD1. V trimming: 5 bases; J trimming: 3 bases; junction bases outside the gene matches: 9. CDR1 and CDR2 (germline): SGHTA, FQGNSA. The CDR3 sequence is 16 residues long. CDR3: CASSPGSGQHTGELFF. Written as DNA, the CDR3 is TGTGCCAGCAGCCCCGGGTCGGGACAGCACACCGGGGAGCTGTTTTTT.

J is TRBJ1-2 and V is TRBV6-5, with TRBD1 matching over 9 bases. The CDR3 totals 15 residues. Germline V gene sequence: CDR1 MNHEY, CDR2 SVGAGI. Losses at the gene ends were 0 bases for V and 7 bases for J; bases not matched to a gene: 6. The CDR3 DNA reads as TGTGCCAGCAGTTACTCGAAACAGGGGGCAGGTGGCTACACCTTC. Encoded protein: CASSYSKQGAGGYTF.

This clone was seen a single time. This chain uses TRBV5-1 with TRBJ1-4, with D unresolved. The germline V gene has CDR1 SGHRS and CDR2 YFSETQ. The CDR3 length is 16 residues. Trimming removed 0 bases from V and 4 bases from J, with 13 bases in between. The CDR3 nucleotides are TGCGCCAGCAGCTTGGGTGGCAGTTCCCGTAATGAAAAACTGTTTTTT. Its protein is CASSLGGSSRNEKLFF.

The rearrangement joins TRBV24-1 to TRBJ2-1, with 9 bases fitting TRBD2. V lost 5 bases, J lost 5 bases, and 6 bases stayed unmatched. CDR1 is KGHDR, CDR2 SFDVKD, per germline. The CDR3 covers 15 residues. Here the CDR3 reads CATSGSSGVNNEQFF. The CDR3 nucleotides are TGTGCCACCAGTGGGTCTAGCGGGGTTAACAATGAGCAGTTCTTC.

Turning to this clone: The sample has other DNA sequences that encode this CDR3 too. The rearrangement joins TRBV5-1 to TRBJ1-4, with 7 bases lining up with TRBD1. The germline CDR1 and CDR2 sequences are SGHRS and YFSETQ. The trim removed 0 bases at V and 6 bases at J, leaving 2 bases unmatched. The CDR3 extends over 14 amino acids. CDR3 nucleotide sequence: TGCGCCAGCAGCTTGGGACAGGGATATGAAAAACTGTTTTTT. It specifies CASSLGQGYEKLFF. Variable domain in full (rest from reference TRBV5-1 and TRBJ1-4): KAGVTQTPRYLIKTRGQQVTLSCSPISGHRSVSWYQQTPGQGLQFLFEYFSETQRNKGNFPGRFSGRQFSNSRSEMNVSTLELGDSALYLCASSLGQGYEKLFFGSGTQLSVL.

V is TRBV18 and J is TRBJ1-5; 7 bases fit TRBD1. CDR1 and CDR2 from the germline V gene are KGHSH and LQKENI. V lost 6 bases and J lost 3; bases outside the gene matches: 8. The CDR3 loop spans 15 amino acids. CDR3: CASSYSGTVNQPQHF. CDR3 sequence (DNA): TGTGCCAGCTCCTACTCCGGGACAGTCAATCAGCCCCAGCATTTT.

This CDR3 is CASSGAVSSTNEKLFF. CDR3 bases: TGTGCCAGCAGCGGAGCGGTCAGTTCAACTAATGAAAAACTGTTTTTT. The chain carries TRBV7-2 and TRBJ1-4; D is ambiguous. This CDR3 contains 16 residues. The V and J ends lost 5 bases and 0 bases respectively, with 13 bases between them. Germline V gene sequence: CDR1 SGHTA, CDR2 FQGNSA.

The chain is built from TRBV2 and TRBJ1-2; a possible D gene is TRBD1 (5 bases). The V gene lost 6 bases and the J gene lost 2 bases, with 16 bases spanning the gap. Germline CDR1 SNHLY, CDR2 FYNNEI. This CDR3 contains 15 residues. As DNA, the CDR3 is TGTGCCAGCAGAGGGGCCAGGTACAGGAACTATGGCTACACCTTC. This translates into CASRGARYRNYGYTF.

The chain carries TRBV7-9 and TRBJ2-2; D is possibly TRBD2 (6 bases). The CDR3 spans 13 residues. V lost 0 bases to trimming and J lost 8 bases, with 7 bases between them. CDR1 SEHNR and CDR2 FQNEAQ come from the germline V gene (reference sequence). CDR3 nucleotide sequence: TGTGCCAGCAGCTTAGCCCTAGCGGGGGAGCTGTTTTTT. Its translation: CASSLALAGELFF.

This rearrangement joins TRBV30 to TRBJ2-7; possible D gene TRBD2, 6 bases. The CDR3 sequence is 13 residues long. Trimming left V 5 bases short and J 7 bases short, with 18 bases between. Germline lookup yields CDR1 GTSNPN and CDR2 SVGIG (reference sequence). The CDR3 DNA follows: TGTGCCTGGTGTCTTCGGACCGGGGGAGAGCAGTACTTC. As protein: CAWCLRTGGEQYF. The entire variable domain, with the rest obtained from reference TRBV30 and TRBJ2-7, is as follows: SQTIHQWPATLVQPVGSPLSLECTVEGTSNPNLYWYRQAAGRGLQLLFYSVGIGQISSEVPQNLSASRPQDRQFILSSKKLLLSDSGFYLCAWCLRTGGEQYFGPGTRLTVT.

The chain employs TRBV9 and TRBJ1-1; no definite D call. Germline CDR1 is SGDLS and CDR2 is YYNGEE. The CDR3 contains 18 residues. V shed 6 bases and J shed 13 bases, with 37 bases lying between them. The CDR3 spells CASTTSPRGTPQEGRDFF. The CDR3 DNA is TGTGCCAGCACCACATCCCCCCGCGGCACTCCCCAGGAAGGGAGAGATTTCTTT.

This chain uses TRBV6-1 with TRBJ1-4, with D tentatively TRBD1 (6 bases). The CDR3 sequence is 13 residues long. Per the germline V gene, CDR1 is MNHNS and CDR2 is SASEGT. V was clipped by 3 bases and J by 10 bases, with 12 bases between them. Here the CDR3 reads CASSDRQESKLFF. The CDR3 coding sequence is TGTGCCAGCAGTGACCGACAGGAATCAAAACTGTTTTTT.

The V and J genes are TRBV13 and TRBJ1-3; 7 bases map to TRBD1. Germline-derived CDR1 and CDR2 are PRHDT and FYEKMQ (reference sequence). This CDR3 region has 15 residues. With V trimmed by 4 bases and J by 2 bases, 5 bases remained unmatched. Here the CDR3 reads CASSYDRVAGNTIYF. CDR3 DNA sequence: TGTGCCAGCAGCTACGACAGGGTAGCTGGAAACACCATATATTTT.